These 22 T cell receptor beta chains were sequenced from one sample in a study of cytomegalovirus exposure and HLA in healthy donors. The study ran its PCR with 60 Vbeta and 13 Jbeta primers. Clones were sequenced by immunoSEQ multiplex PCR, and TCRdb holds only the in-frame ones, with some missing. Of approximately 130,000 clones listed, around 69% are singletons. The sequenced material came from PBMCs. These receptors were collected from a human donor in good health.

This clone turned up a few times. The V and J genes are TRBV7-2 and TRBJ2-5; D is perhaps TRBD1 (6 bases). The J call may be incorrect, as the DNA end agrees better with TRBJ2-7. Germline assignment: CDR1 SGHTA and CDR2 FQGNSA. The CDR3 contains 15 residues. CDR3 protein: CASSIDRPRTYEQYF. The CDR3 nucleotides are TGTGCCAGCAGCATAGACAGGCCGAGGACCTACGAGCAGTACTTC.

This sequence joins TRBV28 and TRBJ2-5, with 9 bases that match TRBD2. V was clipped by 2 bases and J by 4 bases; unmatched bases: 11. CDR3 length: 17 residues. Germline CDR1 and CDR2: MDHEN and SYDVKM. The CDR3 bases are TGTGCCAGCAGTTTAAGTCAGGGTAGCGGGAGTGGAGAGACCCAGTACTTC. It is translated as CASSLSQGSGSGETQYF.

This chain links TRBV5-4 with TRBJ2-7, with D possibly matching TRBD2 (6 bases). This CDR3 contains 15 residues. V lost 0 bases, J lost 2 bases, and 12 bases lay in between. Looked up from germline, CDR1 is SGHNT and CDR2 is YYREEE (reference sequence). The CDR3 bases are TGTGCCAGCAGCTTGGCCCGGACTAAGACCTACGAGCAGTACTTC. This sequence encodes CASSLARTKTYEQYF. Based on the CDR3 plus reference TRBV5-4 and TRBJ2-7, the full variable domain is ETGVTQSPTHLIKTRGQQVTLRCSSQSGHNTVSWYQQALGQGPQFIFQYYREEENGRGNFPPRFSGLQFPNYSSELNVNALELDDSALYLCASSLARTKTYEQYFGPGTRLTVT.

The chain is built from TRBV28 and TRBJ2-1, with D possibly being TRBD1 (6 bases). This CDR3 contains 15 residues. Deletions cut 10 bases from V and 2 bases from J, with 18 bases between. From germline, CDR1 is MDHEN and CDR2 SYDVKM. The CDR3 DNA follows: TGTGCCACCGTCTGGGGGACAAATACCTACAATGAGCAGTTCTTC. This codes for CATVWGTNTYNEQFF.

The genes are TRBV7-2 and TRBJ1-5, with unresolved D. The CDR3 totals 14 residues. The germline CDR1 and CDR2 sequences are SGHTA and FQGNSA. V was clipped by 3 bases and J by 2 bases, with 8 bases between them. The CDR3 here is CASSFRVGNQPQHF. CDR3 nucleotides: TGTGCCAGCAGCTTTCGGGTTGGCAATCAGCCCCAGCATTTT.

The chain couples TRBV11-3 to TRBJ2-1; 13 positions agree with TRBD2. Germline CDR1 reads SGHNT; CDR2 reads YENEEA. J was trimmed by 5 bases and V by 5 bases; bases with no gene match: 3. This CDR3 region has 15 residues. As DNA, the CDR3 is TGTGCCAGCAGCCCGGGACTAGCGGGAAACAATGAGCAGTTCTTC. It codes for CASSPGLAGNNEQFF.

The chain joins TRBV11-3 to TRBJ2-7; the D gene is possibly TRBD2 (5 bases). V shed 5 bases and J shed 7 bases, with 12 bases lying between them. The CDR3 totals 12 residues. From germline, CDR1 is SGHNT and CDR2 YENEEA. Written as DNA, the CDR3 is TGTGCCAGCAGCACGTCCCCGGGGGAGCAGTACTTC. Its translation is CASSTSPGEQYF.

This chain's CDR3 is CASSLVAGSSSYNEQFF. The CDR3, as DNA: TGTGCCAGCAGCTTAGTGGCGGGCTCCAGCTCCTACAATGAGCAGTTCTTC. The chain uses TRBV7-6 and TRBJ2-1; tentatively, D is TRBD2 (5 bases). The CDR3 length is 17 residues. V was cut by 1 base and J by 0 bases, with 13 bases left in between. The germline gives CDR1 SGHVS, CDR2 FNYEAQ.

This clone was observed once. This rearrangement joins TRBV19 to TRBJ1-5; TRBD1 might be the D (6 bases). Germline CDR1 reads LNHDA; CDR2 reads SQIVND (reference sequence). V lost 6 bases and J 0 bases, leaving 9 bases between the germline ends. This CDR3 is built from 14 residues. This CDR3 reads CASRMDSSNQPQHF. In nucleotides, the CDR3 is TGTGCCAGTAGAATGGACAGTAGCAATCAGCCCCAGCATTTT. Complete variable domain (other parts from reference TRBV19 and TRBJ1-5): DGGITQSPKYLFRKEGQNVTLSCEQNLNHDAMYWYRQDPGQGLRLIYYSQIVNDFQKGDIAEGYSVSREKKESFPLTVTSAQKNPTAFYLCASRMDSSNQPQHFGDGTRLSIL.

The chain joins TRBV28 to TRBJ2-3, with D perhaps TRBD2 (6 bases). Germline values: CDR1 MDHEN, CDR2 SYDVKM. The V end lost 2 bases, the J end lost 6 bases, and 15 bases lay between the germline ends. CDR3 length equals 15 residues. The CDR3 DNA sequence: TGTGCCAGCAGTTTACGTGGAGGGTTTTGGGATACGCAGTATTTT. It yields the protein CASSLRGGFWDTQYF.

The rearrangement links TRBV19 to TRBJ2-2; D perhaps matches TRBD2 (6 bases). The CDR3 runs 16 residues. Germline V CDR1 and CDR2: LNHDA, SQIVND (reference sequence). Trimming pared 2 bases from V and 3 bases from J, leaving 13 bases between. The CDR3 loop reads CASSISRREDTGELFF. In DNA, the CDR3 is TGTGCCAGTAGTATATCCCGGCGGGAAGACACCGGGGAGCTGTTTTTT.

This clone was detected only once. The chain carries TRBV27 and TRBJ1-6, with TRBD1 as a possible D gene (6 bases). V was shortened by 6 bases and J by 9 bases, with 12 bases between the two germline ends. The length of the CDR3 is 13 residues. Germline CDR1 is MNHEY and CDR2 is SMNVEV (reference sequence). This chain's CDR3 is CASRDRQVSPLHF. CDR3 coding DNA: TGTGCCAGCAGGGACCGACAGGTTTCACCCCTCCACTTT.

The chain is built from TRBV30 and TRBJ2-7; D not certain. Germline V gene sequence: CDR1 GTSNPN, CDR2 SVGIG (reference sequence). Trimming shortened V by 4 bases and J by 2 bases, and 9 bases separated the two germline ends. The CDR3 totals 12 residues. The CDR3 loop reads CAWTVNTYEQYF. The CDR3 DNA reads as TGTGCCTGGACAGTCAATACCTACGAGCAGTACTTC.

The CDR3 protein is CASSFGLNSNQPQHF. In nucleotides, the CDR3 is TGTGCCAGCAGTTTTGGGCTGAATAGCAATCAGCCCCAGCATTTT. V usage is TRBV27 and J usage is TRBJ1-5; D call uncertain. Germline loops: CDR1 MNHEY, CDR2 SMNVEV (reference sequence). With 3 bases removed from V and 0 bases from J, the gap between germline ends came to 9 bases. The CDR3 extends over 15 amino acids.

A note on this clone: Relative to the germline gene, one junction end is altered; a read error may explain this. CDR3 in DNA: TGTGCCGGCAGCATACTAGCGGGAGGGGGAAATGAGCAGTTCTTC. Protein sequence: CAGSILAGGGNEQFF. V gene TRBV13 combines with J gene TRBJ2-1, with 13 bases identical to TRBD2. The CDR3 covers 15 residues. CDR1 is PRHDT, CDR2 FYEKMQ, per germline (reference sequence).

The chain links TRBV27 to TRBJ2-5; D possibly corresponds to TRBD2 (6 bases). The J call is doubtful: the DNA matches TRBJ2-7 better. From germline, CDR1 is MNHEY and CDR2 SMNVEV (reference sequence). CDR3 length: 15 residues. CDR3 sequence reads: CASSFGGSPFYEQYF. For the CDR3, the DNA is TGTGCCAGCAGTTTTGGGGGGAGCCCTTTCTACGAGCAGTACTTC.

The V and J genes are TRBV4-2 and TRBJ1-4; tentative D call: TRBD1 (5 bases). Germline-derived CDR1 and CDR2 are LGHNA and YNFKEQ. The CDR3 runs 13 residues. V was clipped by 3 bases and J by 12 bases, with 14 bases between them. CDR3 region: CASSHYLRGELFF. In DNA, the CDR3 is TGTGCCAGCAGCCACTACCTAAGGGGTGAACTGTTTTTT.

This clone was seen just once. The V and J genes are TRBV6-5 and TRBJ1-6; D is unresolved. Per germline, CDR1 MNHEY and CDR2 SVGAGI. There are 15 residues in the CDR3. Trimming shortened V by 5 bases and J by 5 bases, and 13 bases separated the two germline ends. CDR3 region: CASSRWQVDNSPLHF. CDR3 bases: TGTGCCAGCAGTCGGTGGCAGGTTGATAATTCACCCCTCCACTTT.

This chain links TRBV29-1 with TRBJ2-3; 8 nucleotides line up with TRBD1. CDR1 is SQVTM and CDR2 is ANQGSEA in the germline V gene. CDR3 length: 14 residues. The V gene end was trimmed by 2 bases and the J gene end by 1 base; junction bases not matched to a gene: 2. DNA of the CDR3: TGCAGCGTTGAAAGGGACAGGCGCACAGATACGCAGTATTTT. Translating it yields CSVERDRRTDTQYF.

The rearrangement joins TRBV4-2 to TRBJ1-6, with 8 bases identical to TRBD1. Germline lookup yields CDR1 LGHNA and CDR2 YNFKEQ. The CDR3 runs to 16 residues. J lost 9 bases, V lost 3 bases, and 10 bases had no gene match. The chain's CDR3 is CASSHRQGSGISPLHF. CDR3 nucleotide sequence: TGTGCCAGCAGCCACCGACAGGGGTCGGGTATTTCACCCCTCCACTTT.

The chain carries TRBV5-6 and TRBJ1-2, with a weak D call TRBD1 (5 bases). Germline CDR1 reads SGHDT; CDR2 reads YYEEEE. Trimming took 4 bases from V and 6 from J, leaving 19 bases between them. The CDR3 is made up of 15 amino acids. The CDR3 DNA is TGTGCCAGCAGCCAGGACACCTTCGGGCCCAATGGCTACACCTTC. Residues: CASSQDTFGPNGYTF.

The chain is built from TRBV10-3 and TRBJ2-7; TRBD2 aligns across 7 bases. The CDR3 is 17 residues long. Germline values: CDR1 ENHRY, CDR2 SYGVKD. J gave up 0 bases and V 6 bases, and 14 bases lay outside the gene matches. CDR3 DNA: TGTGCCATCAGCAAAACCCCGGGGGGTGTTAGCTCCTACGAGCAGTACTTC. This translates into CAISKTPGGVSSYEQYF.